Each of the 4 T cell receptor beta chains below was sequenced from the same sample in a study of lymphopenia after photon versus proton radiotherapy. The protocol was immunoSEQ multiplex PCR, while the TCRdb copy is restricted to in-frame clones and leaves out a portion. This sample has about 26,000 clones, with roughly four fifths found just once. The specimen comprised peripheral blood, sampled from a patient treated with photon-based radiotherapy. Receptor source: a woman aged 45-59 years with pancreatic cancer.

This chain connects TRBV7-8 to TRBJ2-7, with D possibly being TRBD1 (5 bases). V was cut by 6 bases and J by 1 base, with 10 bases left in between. The CDR3 consists of 13 residues. The germline V gene has CDR1 SGHVS and CDR2 FQNEAQ. In DNA form, the CDR3 reads TGTGCCAGCAGAAAAGACAGTTCCTACGAGCAGTACTTC. It translates to CASRKDSSYEQYF.

The chain joins TRBV7-2 to TRBJ1-1, with 7 positions matching TRBD1. From germline, CDR1 is SGHTA and CDR2 FQGNSA. The J segment lost 5 bases and the V segment lost 1 base, leaving 7 bases of the junction unmatched. The CDR3 runs 15 residues. The CDR3 is CASSLVQGGRTEAFF. DNA of the CDR3: TGTGCCAGCAGCTTAGTTCAGGGGGGGCGGACTGAAGCTTTCTTT. The variable domain in full, with the rest retrieved from reference TRBV7-2 and TRBJ1-1, is GAGVSQSPSNKVTEKGKDVELRCDPISGHTALYWYRQSLGQGLEFLIYFQGNSAPDKSGLPSDRFSAERTGGSVSTLTIQRTQQEDSAVYLCASSLVQGGRTEAFFGQGTRLTVV.

CDR3 nucleotides: TGTGCCAGCAGCTTAACCTACAATGAGCAGTTCTTC. It encodes CASSLTYNEQFF. The rearrangement links TRBV7-2 to TRBJ2-1; D gene unclear. The CDR3 totals 12 residues. Germline V gene sequence: CDR1 SGHTA, CDR2 FQGNSA. Trimming removed 2 bases at V and 2 bases at J, with 1 base between.

This chain connects TRBV5-4 to TRBJ1-1, with D uncertain. This CDR3 comprises 11 residues. Trimming left V 0 bases short and J 8 bases short, with 5 bases between. Germline V gene data show CDR1 as SGHNT and CDR2 as YYREEE (reference sequence). CDR3 amino acids: CASSLAQEAFF. The CDR3 nucleotides read TGTGCCAGCAGCTTGGCGCAGGAAGCTTTCTTT. Using reference TRBV5-4 and TRBJ1-1 for the parts outside the CDR3, the full variable domain is ETGVTQSPTHLIKTRGQQVTLRCSSQSGHNTVSWYQQALGQGPQFIFQYYREEENGRGNFPPRFSGLQFPNYSSELNVNALELDDSALYLCASSLAQEAFFGQGTRLTVV.